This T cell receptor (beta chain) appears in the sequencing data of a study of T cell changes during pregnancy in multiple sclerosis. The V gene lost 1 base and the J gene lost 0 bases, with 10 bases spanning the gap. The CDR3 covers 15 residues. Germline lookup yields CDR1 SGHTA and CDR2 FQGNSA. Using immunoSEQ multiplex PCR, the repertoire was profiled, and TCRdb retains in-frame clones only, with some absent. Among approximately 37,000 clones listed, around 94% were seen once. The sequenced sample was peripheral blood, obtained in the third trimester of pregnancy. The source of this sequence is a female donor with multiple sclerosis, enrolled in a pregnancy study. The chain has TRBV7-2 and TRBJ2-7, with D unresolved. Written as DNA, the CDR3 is TGTGCCAGCAGCTTAGAAGTCAGCGACTCCTACGAGCAGTACTTC. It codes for CASSLEVSDSYEQYF.